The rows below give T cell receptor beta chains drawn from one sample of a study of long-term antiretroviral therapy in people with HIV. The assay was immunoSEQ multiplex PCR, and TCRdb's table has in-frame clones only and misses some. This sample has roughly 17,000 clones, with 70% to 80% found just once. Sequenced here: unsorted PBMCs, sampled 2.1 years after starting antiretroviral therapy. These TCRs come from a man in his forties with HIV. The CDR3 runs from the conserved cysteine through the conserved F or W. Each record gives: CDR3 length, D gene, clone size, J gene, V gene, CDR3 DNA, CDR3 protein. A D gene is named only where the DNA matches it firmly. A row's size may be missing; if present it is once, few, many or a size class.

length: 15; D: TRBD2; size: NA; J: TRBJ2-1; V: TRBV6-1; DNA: TGTGCCAGCTCCCTTCCTAGCGGGGGAGGCGATGAGCAGTTCTTC; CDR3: CASSLPSGGGDEQFF
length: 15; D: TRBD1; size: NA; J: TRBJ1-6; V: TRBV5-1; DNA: TGCGCCAGCAGCCGGGACAGCCAGGGGGATTCACCCCTCCACTTT; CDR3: CASSRDSQGDSPLHF
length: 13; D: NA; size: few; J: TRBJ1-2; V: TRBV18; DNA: TGTGCCAGCTCACCACCAAACGGCTATGGCTACACCTTC; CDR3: CASSPPNGYGYTF
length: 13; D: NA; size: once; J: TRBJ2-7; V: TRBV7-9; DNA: TGTGCCAGCAGCCCCAGTGAGTCCTACGAGCAGTACTTC; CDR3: CASSPSESYEQYF
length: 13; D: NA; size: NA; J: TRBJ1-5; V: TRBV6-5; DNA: TGTGCCAGCAGTTACTCTAGCAATCAGCCCCAGCATTTT; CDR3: CASSYSSNQPQHF
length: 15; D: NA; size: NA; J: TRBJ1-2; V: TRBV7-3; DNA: TGTGCCAGCAGCCTAGGCGCAGGGGATGACTATGGCTACACCTTC; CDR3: CASSLGAGDDYGYTF
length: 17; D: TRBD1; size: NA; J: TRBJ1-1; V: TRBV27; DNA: TGTGCCAGCAGTTTGGCACAGGGGGGCGGAATGAACACTGAAGCTTTCTTT; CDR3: CASSLAQGGGMNTEAFF
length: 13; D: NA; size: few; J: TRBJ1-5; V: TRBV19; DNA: TGTGCCAGTAGAGGGTCAGAGTATCAGCCCCAGCATTTT; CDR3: CASRGSEYQPQHF
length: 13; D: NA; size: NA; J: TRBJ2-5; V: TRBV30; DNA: TGTGCCTGGACCGGGACACTACAAGAGACCCAGTACTTC; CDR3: CAWTGTLQETQYF
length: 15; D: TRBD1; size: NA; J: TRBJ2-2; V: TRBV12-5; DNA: TGTGCTAGTGGTCGCGGACAGGGAAGCACCGGGGAGCTGTTTTTT; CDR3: CASGRGQGSTGELFF
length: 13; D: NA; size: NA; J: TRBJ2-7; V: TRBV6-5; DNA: TGTGCCAGCAGTTACCCAGGGTCCTACGAGCAGTACTTC; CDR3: CASSYPGSYEQYF
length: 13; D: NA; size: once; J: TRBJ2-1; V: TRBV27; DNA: TGTGCCAGCAGCCCGGGACGGTATGACTGGCAGTTCTTC; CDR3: CASSPGRYDWQFF
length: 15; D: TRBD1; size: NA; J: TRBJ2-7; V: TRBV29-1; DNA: TGCAGCGTTGAGTCGGACAGGGAACACTCCTACGAGCAGTACTTC; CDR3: CSVESDREHSYEQYF
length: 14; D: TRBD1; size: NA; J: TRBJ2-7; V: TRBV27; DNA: TGTGCCAGCAGTTTCGGGGACAGGGTCCTCGAGCAGTACTTC; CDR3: CASSFGDRVLEQYF
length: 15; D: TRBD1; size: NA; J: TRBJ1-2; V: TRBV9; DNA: TGTGCCAGCAGCGCCCGGACAGGTTTTGACTATGGCTACACCTTC; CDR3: CASSARTGFDYGYTF
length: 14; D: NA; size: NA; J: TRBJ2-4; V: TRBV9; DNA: TGTGCCAGCAGCGTAGGGGAAGCCAAAAACATTCAGTACTTC; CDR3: CASSVGEAKNIQYF
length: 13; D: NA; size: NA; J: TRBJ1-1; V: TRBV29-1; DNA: TGCAGCGTTGAGCCCGACAGGAACACTGAAGCTTTCTTT; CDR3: CSVEPDRNTEAFF
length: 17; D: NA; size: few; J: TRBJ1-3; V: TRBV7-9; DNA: TGTGCCAGCAGCTTAGGGGCAGGTCCTGCCTCTGGAAACACCATATATTTT; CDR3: CASSLGAGPASGNTIYF
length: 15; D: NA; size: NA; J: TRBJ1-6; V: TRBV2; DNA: TGTGCCAGCAGTGAAGGGGGGAACTATAATTCACCCCTCCACTTT; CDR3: CASSEGGNYNSPLHF
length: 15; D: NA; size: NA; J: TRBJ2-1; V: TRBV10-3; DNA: TGTGCCATCAGTGATAGGGGCGGAGGAAACAATGAGCAGTTCTTC; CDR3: CAISDRGGGNNEQFF
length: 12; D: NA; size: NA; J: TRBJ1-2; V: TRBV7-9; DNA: TGTGCCAGCAGCCTGGACAGCTATGGCTACACCTTC; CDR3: CASSLDSYGYTF
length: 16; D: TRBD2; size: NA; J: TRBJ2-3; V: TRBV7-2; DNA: TGTGCCAGCAGCTTCGGGACTAGCGGGGACCCAGATACGCAGTATTTT; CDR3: CASSFGTSGDPDTQYF
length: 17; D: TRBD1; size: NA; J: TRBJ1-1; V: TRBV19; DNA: TGTGCCAGTAGTATGGGCAGGGGGCAGGCGTGGGACACTGAAGCTTTCTTT; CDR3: CASSMGRGQAWDTEAFF
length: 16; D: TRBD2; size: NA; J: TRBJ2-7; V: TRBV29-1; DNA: TGCAGCGTGGCCCTAACTTCGGCGGGGGTCGGGGACGAGCAGTACTTC; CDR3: CSVALTSAGVGDEQYF
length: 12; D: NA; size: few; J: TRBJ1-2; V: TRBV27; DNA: TGTGCCAGCAGTTCCCCCTCAGGGGGCTACACCTTC; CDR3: CASSSPSGGYTF
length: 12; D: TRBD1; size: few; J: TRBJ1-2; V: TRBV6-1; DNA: TGTGCCACGGACGAGACAGGGTTTGGCTACACCTTC; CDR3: CATDETGFGYTF
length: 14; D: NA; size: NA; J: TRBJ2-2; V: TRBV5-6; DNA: TGTGCCAGCAGCGTTGTTGGAAACACCGGGGAGCTGTTTTTT; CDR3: CASSVVGNTGELFF
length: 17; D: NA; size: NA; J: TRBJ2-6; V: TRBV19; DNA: TGTGCCAGTAGTCGGGTCTTGAGAGGGAATGGGGCCAACGTCCTGACTTTC; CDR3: CASSRVLRGNGANVLTF
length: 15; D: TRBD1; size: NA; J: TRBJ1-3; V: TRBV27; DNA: TGTGCCAGCAGTCCGGACAGGCCCTCTGGAAACACCATATATTTT; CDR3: CASSPDRPSGNTIYF
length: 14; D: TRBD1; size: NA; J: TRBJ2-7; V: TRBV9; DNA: TGTGCCAGCAGCTTCCGGGACAGCTCCTACGAGCAGTACTTC; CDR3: CASSFRDSSYEQYF
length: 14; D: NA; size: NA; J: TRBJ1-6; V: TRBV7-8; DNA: TGTGCCAGCAGCTCGACAGCTTATAATTCACCCCTCCACTTT; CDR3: CASSSTAYNSPLHF
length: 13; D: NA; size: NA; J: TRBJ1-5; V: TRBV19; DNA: TGTGCCGGGGGGGGCGCAGGCAATCAGCCCCAGCATTTT; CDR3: CAGGGAGNQPQHF
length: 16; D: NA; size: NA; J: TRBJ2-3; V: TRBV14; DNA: TGTGCCAGCAGCCATAATACTCCGGGAGGCACAGATACGCAGTATTTT; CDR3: CASSHNTPGGTDTQYF
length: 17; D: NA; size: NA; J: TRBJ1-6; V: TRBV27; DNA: TGTGCCAGCAGTTTATGGACAGCGAGCTCCTATAATTCACCCCTCCACTTT; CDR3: CASSLWTASSYNSPLHF
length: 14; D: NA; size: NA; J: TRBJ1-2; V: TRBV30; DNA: TGTGCCTGGAGTCCCCCCGGGGGCTTTCGAGGCTACACCTTC; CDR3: CAWSPPGGFRGYTF
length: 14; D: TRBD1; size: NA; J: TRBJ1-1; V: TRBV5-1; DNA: TGCGCCAGCAGAGCGACAGGGGGTAGCACTGAAGCTTTCTTT; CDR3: CASRATGGSTEAFF